Listed here are 5 T cell receptor beta chains from one sample, sequenced in a study of regulatory T cells in long-lasting Graves disease. Time point given: persistent/refractory GD, antithyroid drugs over 5 years with positive TRAb. There was RNA extracted from PBMCs, and the TCR library was made from it. CDR3 regions were amplified by Arm-PCR using iRepertoire HTBI primers to build TCR beta libraries. TCRdb reprocessed the multiplex PCR reads via MiXCR and lists one record per CDR3 protein. The sample gives roughly 450,000 distinct CDR3 sequences, 22% of which show up once; around 12% is in the top ten. The material was peripheral blood mononuclear cells (PBMCs), obtained when the disease was refractory, from a patient treated with antithyroid drugs. These TCRs come from a female donor with Graves disease.

This clonotype came up a few times. The chain uses TRBV6-2 or TRBV6-3 and TRBJ2-2; D gene ambiguous. The CDR3 is 10 residues long. From germline, CDR1 is MNHEY and CDR2 SVGEGT. Between the trimmed V and J ends, which lost 8 bases and 6 bases, there was a span of 4 bases. For the CDR3, the DNA is TGTGCCAGCGGTCCCGGGGAGCTGTTTTTT. Protein product: CASGPGELFF.

The chain couples TRBV29-1 to TRBJ2-7; the match to TRBD2 covers 10 bases. This CDR3 contains 12 residues. Germline V gene data show CDR1 as SQVTM and CDR2 as ANQGSEA. Trimming took 7 bases from V and 3 from J; bases not matched to a gene: 3. For the CDR3, the DNA is TGCAGCGCTAGCGGGAGCAACTACGAGCAGTACTTC. It is translated as CSASGSNYEQYF.

This rearrangement joins TRBV30 to TRBJ2-7; D may be TRBD2 (5 bases). The CDR3 consists of 13 residues. In germline, CDR1 is GTSNPN, CDR2 SVGIG (reference sequence). Trimming shortened V by 8 bases and J by 2 bases, and 16 bases separated the two germline ends. As DNA, the CDR3 is TGTGCCAGTAGTATAGGGAGCGCCTACGAGCAGTACTTC. Translation: CASSIGSAYEQYF. The full variable domain, rest sourced from reference TRBV30 and TRBJ2-7, is SQTIHQWPATLVQPVGSPLSLECTVEGTSNPNLYWYRQAAGRGLQLLFYSVGIGQISSEVPQNLSASRPQDRQFILSSKKLLLSDSGFYLCASSIGSAYEQYFGPGTRLTVT.

This clonotype was found a few times. The V call is TRBV14, the J call TRBJ2-7; 8 nucleotides line up with TRBD1. The V segment lost 4 bases and the J segment 6 bases; nucleotides outside the gene matches: 8. Per the germline V gene, CDR1 is SGHDN and CDR2 is FVKESK. The CDR3 has 14 residues. The CDR3 protein is CASSLTQTGAEQYF. The CDR3 bases are TGTGCCAGCAGCCTCACCCAGACAGGGGCCGAGCAGTACTTC.

This clonotype appeared a few times. V is TRBV18 and J is TRBJ2-7; D unresolved. Deletions cut 3 bases from V and 2 bases from J, with 11 bases between. The germline CDR1 and CDR2 sequences are KGHSH and LQKENI. This CDR3 region has 14 residues. CDR3 nucleotides: TGTGCCAGCTCACCCCCCGAGGAGACCTACGAGCAGTACTTC. Translating it yields CASSPPEETYEQYF.